Below, 12 T cell receptor beta chains from the same sample are listed, as sequenced in a study of shared clonotypes between healthy human individuals. Clones were read by immunoSEQ multiplex PCR, and TCRdb kept only the in-frame ones, dropping some. The sample has 2,100,000 or so clones, approximately 96% seen once. The sample was naive CD4+ T cells sorted from blood. Subset in this sample: CD45RA+ positively selected. The receptors stem from a man between 18 and 35 years old in good health.

This clone showed up just once. V and J are TRBV21-1 and TRBJ2-1; the D segment call TRBD2 is taken from the table without a DNA check. TRBV21-1 constitutes a pseudogene. This CDR3 has 16 amino acids. CDR3 sequence: CASSSRLAGAYNEQFF. CDR3 bases: TGTGCCAGCAGCTCTCGACTAGCGGGAGCCTACAATGAGCAGTTCTTC.

The V and J genes are TRBV5-1 and TRBJ1-3; D is ambiguous. In germline, CDR1 is SGHRS, CDR2 YFSETQ. This CDR3 is built from 15 residues. The V end was cut by 0 bases, the J end by 0 bases, with 7 bases between. CDR3 amino acids: CASSLDADSGNTIYF. The CDR3 nucleotides read TGCGCCAGCAGCTTGGATGCGGACTCTGGAAACACCATATATTTT. Variable domain in full (rest from reference TRBV5-1 and TRBJ1-3): KAGVTQTPRYLIKTRGQQVTLSCSPISGHRSVSWYQQTPGQGLQFLFEYFSETQRNKGNFPGRFSGRQFSNSRSEMNVSTLELGDSALYLCASSLDADSGNTIYFGEGSWLTVV.

The gene calls are TRBV6-5 and TRBJ1-5; possibly TRBD1 for D (5 bases). The V gene lost 6 bases and the J gene lost 4 bases, with 16 bases spanning the gap. This CDR3 region has 15 residues. The germline V gene has CDR1 MNHEY and CDR2 SVGAGI. CDR3 sequence: CASSMGGSVNQPQHF. CDR3 nucleotides: TGTGCCAGCAGCATGGGGGGAAGTGTGAATCAGCCCCAGCATTTT.

This chain connects TRBV6-5 to TRBJ2-1; D is possibly TRBD1 (5 bases). There are 13 residues in the CDR3. The germline gives CDR1 MNHEY, CDR2 SVGAGI. V shed 8 bases and J shed 7 bases, with 15 bases lying between them. CDR3 DNA: TGTGCCAGCTCCAGGGCAGGGTGGAATGAGCAGTTCTTC. Its translation: CASSRAGWNEQFF.

The sample holds a few counts of this clone. CDR3 protein: CASSQATGAAQHF. The CDR3 coding sequence is TGTGCCAGCAGCCAAGCCACAGGGGCTGCCCAGCATTTT. The rearrangement links TRBV14 to TRBJ1-5; TRBD1 matches at 7 bases. This CDR3 is built from 13 residues. From germline, CDR1 is SGHDN and CDR2 FVKESK. After removal of 1 base from V and 11 bases from J, the junction contained 5 bases not matched to a gene.

The gene calls are TRBV14 and TRBJ1-2, with D perhaps matching TRBD1 (5 bases). This CDR3 comprises 14 residues. Germline values: CDR1 SGHDN, CDR2 FVKESK. Trimming cost V 1 base and J 1 base, with 7 bases left between them. CDR3 in DNA: TGTGCCAGCAGCCAAGTCGGGGGTAACTATGGCTACACCTTC. Residues: CASSQVGGNYGYTF.

The chain couples TRBV27 to TRBJ2-5; 9 nucleotides line up with TRBD1. CDR3 size: 13 residues. Germline trimming cut 5 bases from V and 8 bases from J; bases unmatched to any gene: 6. Germline V lookup: CDR1 MNHEY, CDR2 SMNVEV (reference sequence). CDR3 sequence (DNA): TGTGCCAGCAGTCCCCGGGACAGGGTCACCCAGTACTTC. It translates to CASSPRDRVTQYF.

The chain employs TRBV7-9 and TRBJ1-3; no clear D. The CDR3 has 17 residues. Germline CDR1 and CDR2: SEHNR and FQNEAQ (reference sequence). V lost 5 bases and J lost 0, with 17 bases in between. The CDR3 bases are TGTGCCAGCAGCCACTATTGGGAACAGACCTCTGGAAACACCATATATTTT. This codes for CASSHYWEQTSGNTIYF.

The chain couples TRBV18 to TRBJ2-7; the match to TRBD2 covers 12 bases. Unmatched junction bases numbered 0, after V lost 4 bases and J lost 2 bases. This CDR3 is 14 amino acids long. The germline V gene has CDR1 KGHSH and CDR2 LQKENI. The CDR3 bases are TGTGCCAGCTCACGGACTAGCGGGACCTACGAGCAGTACTTC. Amino acids: CASSRTSGTYEQYF.

This sequence joins TRBV7-2 and TRBJ2-7, with D perhaps TRBD2 (6 bases). Germline values: CDR1 SGHTA, CDR2 FQGNSA. CDR3 size: 15 residues. Trimming left V 5 bases short and J 0 bases short, with 14 bases between. The CDR3 nucleotides are TGTGCCAGCAGCCCCGGGACTCACGTCTCCTACGAGCAGTACTTC. Its translation is CASSPGTHVSYEQYF.

The J gene is TRBJ2-2, the V gene TRBV30; a weak D match, TRBD1 (6 bases). The V gene lost 1 base and the J gene lost 1 base, with 10 bases spanning the gap. Germline CDR1 GTSNPN, CDR2 SVGIG (reference sequence). This CDR3 has 15 amino acids. The CDR3 nucleotides read TGTGCCTGGAGTGGGGGGCGGTTGAACACCGGGGAGCTGTTTTTT. It codes for CAWSGGRLNTGELFF.

In this sample, this clone turned up once. The chain carries TRBV2 and TRBJ2-7; 8 positions agree with TRBD2. The junction had 5 bases not matched to a gene; V was cut back by 5 bases and J by 2 bases. The CDR3 covers 14 residues. Germline V CDR1 and CDR2: SNHLY, FYNNEI. The CDR3 bases are TGTGCCAGCAGTCGTAGCGGGGTGGCCTACGAGCAGTACTTC. Its protein product is CASSRSGVAYEQYF.